This T cell receptor (beta chain) was recovered during a study of Ad26.COV2.S vaccination and SARS-CoV-2 variants. Whole-study results and caveats: With respect to non-spike TCR breadth, vaccine and placebo recipients were similar. There was reportedly substantial breadth in spike-specific CD8+ and CD4+ T cell responses after vaccination. Analytic work on TCR breadth and depth might have understated the full extent of total T cell responses.

Trimming pared 2 bases from V and 5 bases from J, leaving 6 bases between. The CDR3 consists of 12 residues. The germline CDR1 and CDR2 sequences are SGHTA and FQGNSA. Of note for this clone: Its antigen is not identified.

Treatment defined: roughly 20 received Ad26.COV2.S at low or high dose, single or two shots; 5 received placebo; per-sample allocation not given. The samples date from day 63 after the first vaccine or placebo injection. TCRdb keeps only in-frame clones here, not all; method: immunoSEQ multiplex PCR. The repertoire has approximately 300,000 clones, just under 85% of them found once; the top ten carry approximately 2%. The chain has TRBV7-2 and TRBJ2-5; D gene uncertain. The clonotype originates from a person between 18 and 65 years old who received the Ad26.COV2.S COVID-19 vaccine or a placebo. This sample comprised peripheral blood, obtained in a trial of Ad26.COV2.S vaccine versus placebo. CDR3 region: CASSLIRETQYF. The CDR3 nucleotides are TGTGCCAGCAGCTTAATTCGCGAGACCCAGTACTTC.